These 32 T cell receptor beta chains were all obtained from the same sample, sequenced in a study of shared clonotypes between healthy human individuals. Produced via immunoSEQ multiplex PCR; TCRdb's table is partial and in-frame only. The data hold about 2.3 million clones, with around 93% observed a single time. The sequencing sample was made of naive CD4+ T cells from PBMCs. Regarding subset: CD45RA+ positively selected. The receptors come from a man aged 18 to 30 in good health. Some clones in this sample may be carry-over from other donors' samples.

The sample holds one count of this clone. This rearrangement joins TRBV5-6 to TRBJ2-2, with D tentatively TRBD2 (6 bases). This CDR3 spans 14 amino acids. Looked up from germline, CDR1 is SGHDT and CDR2 is YYEEEE. V was clipped by 2 bases and J by 3 bases, with 8 bases between them. The CDR3 reads CASSFRRDTGELFF. The CDR3 bases are TGTGCCAGCAGCTTTCGGAGGGACACCGGGGAGCTGTTTTTT.

The rearrangement joins TRBV28 to TRBJ2-6; 8 bases fit TRBD1. V gave up 5 bases and J gave up 12 bases; unmatched junction bases: 12. The CDR3 length is 15 residues. The germline V gene encodes CDR1 MDHEN and CDR2 SYDVKM. CDR3 sequence reads: CASSPRTGSDRVLTF. DNA for the CDR3: TGTGCCAGCAGTCCCCGGACAGGGTCCGATCGCGTCCTGACTTTC.

The chain's CDR3 is CASSSPGVHEQYF. CDR3 nucleotide sequence: TGTGCCAGTAGTTCCCCCGGGGTCCACGAGCAGTACTTC. The chain links TRBV19 to TRBJ2-7; D is possibly TRBD2 (5 bases). V shed 5 bases and J shed 5 bases, with 13 bases lying between them. This CDR3 comprises 13 residues. Germline assignment: CDR1 LNHDA and CDR2 SQIVND (reference sequence). The variable domain in full, completed from reference TRBV19 and TRBJ2-7, reads DGGITQSPKYLFRKEGQNVTLSCEQNLNHDAMYWYRQDPGQGLRLIYYSQIVNDFQKGDIAEGYSVSREKKESFPLTVTSAQKNPTAFYLCASSSPGVHEQYFGPGTRLTVT.

The chain joins TRBV7-2 to TRBJ2-5, with 10 bases identical to TRBD2. V gave up 2 bases and J gave up 0 bases; unmatched junction bases: 9. This CDR3 spans 18 amino acids. Germline CDR1 is SGHTA and CDR2 is FQGNSA. The CDR3 bases are TGTGCCAGCAGCTTACGATGGGGGACTAGCGCACACCAAGAGACCCAGTACTTC. Amino acids: CASSLRWGTSAHQETQYF.

The rearrangement links TRBV7-8 to TRBJ1-1; D is unresolved. Germline CDR1 SGHVS, CDR2 FQNEAQ. This CDR3 comprises 15 residues. Trimming shortened V by 1 base and J by 0 bases, and 9 bases separated the two germline ends. CDR3 sequence (DNA): TGTGCCAGCAGCTTAGGAAGAGGGCTGAACACTGAAGCTTTCTTT. It codes for CASSLGRGLNTEAFF.

The V gene is TRBV28, the J gene TRBJ1-2, with D hard to call. Trimming took off 5 bases at V and 4 bases at J, with 11 bases between the two ends. The CDR3 is 13 residues long. The germline V gene has CDR1 MDHEN and CDR2 SYDVKM. The chain's CDR3 is CASSPADRYGYTF. As DNA, the CDR3 is TGTGCCAGCAGTCCCGCGGACCGCTATGGCTACACCTTC.

The V gene is TRBV19, the J gene TRBJ2-7; the D is unclear. The CDR3 length is 14 residues. The V gene's germline CDR1 is LNHDA and CDR2 SQIVND (reference sequence). The V and J ends lost 11 bases and 3 bases respectively, with 20 bases between them. The CDR3 nucleotides are TGTGCCCCTGCACAGTATATTCGGTTCTACGAGCAGTACTTC. This encodes CAPAQYIRFYEQYF. The variable domain in full, with the rest retrieved from reference TRBV19 and TRBJ2-7, is DGGITQSPKYLFRKEGQNVTLSCEQNLNHDAMYWYRQDPGQGLRLIYYSQIVNDFQKGDIAEGYSVSREKKESFPLTVTSAQKNPTAFYLCAPAQYIRFYEQYFGPGTRLTVT.

The chain links TRBV5-1 to TRBJ2-3; maybe TRBD2 (6 bases). Trimming stripped 2 bases from V and 0 bases from J, with 13 bases between. This CDR3 has 16 residues. Germline V gene data show CDR1 as SGHRS and CDR2 as YFSETQ. The CDR3 sequence: CASSFGEASSTDTQYF. The CDR3 DNA reads as TGCGCCAGCAGCTTTGGGGAGGCTTCAAGCACAGATACGCAGTATTTT.

The J gene is TRBJ1-2, the V gene TRBV7-8; tentatively, D is TRBD1 (5 bases). Looked up from germline, CDR1 is SGHVS and CDR2 is FQNEAQ. The CDR3 totals 15 residues. Deletions cut 1 base from V and 4 bases from J, with 13 bases between. CDR3 amino acids: CASSLGGRATYGYTF. The CDR3 nucleotides read TGTGCCAGCAGCTTAGGGGGCAGGGCGACCTATGGCTACACCTTC.

Comments on this clone: Other nucleotide sequences from this sample produce the same CDR3. CDR3 sequence reads: CASSSGLAGGVDTQYF. In DNA, the CDR3 is TGCGCCAGCAGCTCGGGACTAGCGGGAGGAGTAGATACGCAGTATTTT. The rearrangement links TRBV5-1 to TRBJ2-3, with TRBD2 matching over 15 bases. This CDR3 has 16 residues. Germline V gene lookup returns CDR1 SGHRS and CDR2 YFSETQ. The ends lost 3 bases at V and 5 bases at J; junction bases unmatched: 4.

The chain links TRBV21-1 to TRBJ1-1. TRBV21-1 is annotated as a pseudogene. This CDR3 is built from 16 residues. The CDR3 bases are TGTGCCAGCAGGGCGGGTACAGCCGGCGTGCCCACTGAAGCTTTCTTT. Translated, it gives CASRAGTAGVPTEAFF.

The chain links TRBV4-2 to TRBJ2-7; a weak D match, TRBD2 (6 bases). The length of the CDR3 is 15 residues. Trimming stripped 4 bases from V and 0 bases from J, with 13 bases between. CDR1 is LGHNA and CDR2 is YNFKEQ in the germline V gene. The CDR3 bases are TGTGCCAGCAGCCGGAGGGTAGACAGCTCCTACGAGCAGTACTTC. Translation gives CASSRRVDSSYEQYF.

The J gene is TRBJ2-7, the V gene TRBV10-2; a possible D gene is TRBD2 (6 bases). The CDR3 is made up of 14 amino acids. Per the germline V gene, CDR1 is WSHSY and CDR2 is SAAADI. The V gene lost 6 bases and the J gene lost 4 bases, with 16 bases spanning the gap. The CDR3 coding sequence is TGCGCCAGCAGGCCGACTAGGAATCTTTACGAGCAGTACTTC. Residues: CASRPTRNLYEQYF.

The chain uses TRBV25-1 and TRBJ2-7; no firm D call. CDR1 and CDR2 (germline): MGHDK, SYGVNS. CDR3 length equals 16 residues. V lost 6 bases and J lost 5, with 23 bases in between. The CDR3 region is CASRIKQTHLRHEQYF. In DNA, the CDR3 is TGTGCCAGCAGAATTAAACAAACCCATCTAAGGCACGAGCAGTACTTC.

The chain couples TRBV7-9 to TRBJ2-7; maybe TRBD1 (5 bases). The V end lost 3 bases, the J end lost 2 bases, and 8 bases lay between the germline ends. Per the germline V gene, CDR1 is SEHNR and CDR2 is FQNEAQ (reference sequence). This CDR3 is 13 amino acids long. This chain's CDR3 is CASSFTGPYEQYF. The CDR3 nucleotides read TGTGCCAGCAGCTTTACAGGACCCTACGAGCAGTACTTC. The full variable domain, in which reference TRBV7-9 and TRBJ2-7 provide the parts outside the CDR3, is DTGVSQNPRHKITKRGQNVTFRCDPISEHNRLYWYRQTLGQGPEFLTYFQNEAQLEKSRLLSDRFSAERPKGSFSTLEIQRTEQGDSAMYLCASSFTGPYEQYFGPGTRLTVT.

The chain employs TRBV19 and TRBJ1-1; weak D call: TRBD1 (5 bases). This CDR3 has 12 amino acids. The germline V gene has CDR1 LNHDA and CDR2 SQIVND (reference sequence). V lost 7 bases to trimming and J lost 2 bases, with 8 bases between them. The chain's CDR3 is CASMGPNTEAFF. The CDR3 nucleotides read TGTGCCAGTATGGGGCCAAACACTGAAGCTTTCTTT.

This clone was counted between two and nine times. The V gene is TRBV7-9, the J gene TRBJ1-2; 9 positions match TRBD1. There are 15 residues in the CDR3. V trimming: 2 bases; J trimming: 2 bases; junction bases outside the gene matches: 3. Germline CDR1 and CDR2: SEHNR and FQNEAQ (reference sequence). The CDR3 sequence: CASSLPGQGNYGYTF. DNA of the CDR3: TGTGCCAGCAGCTTACCGGGACAGGGAAACTATGGCTACACCTTC.

The chain recombines TRBV11-2 with TRBJ2-7, with D hard to call. Germline lookup yields CDR1 SGHAT and CDR2 FQNNGV. This CDR3 is 11 amino acids long. Trimming left V 3 bases short and J 6 bases short, with 6 bases between. The CDR3 sequence is CASSFYVEQYF. The CDR3 DNA reads TGTGCCAGCAGCTTTTATGTCGAGCAGTACTTC.

The chain employs TRBV6-1 and TRBJ1-2; 10 nucleotides agree with TRBD1. Germline CDR1 MNHNS, CDR2 SASEGT. CDR3 size: 14 residues. J lost 2 bases, V lost 8 bases, and 5 bases had no gene match. CDR3 in amino acids: CASSGQGTNYGYTF. For the CDR3, the DNA is TGTGCCAGCTCGGGACAGGGGACCAACTATGGCTACACCTTC.

The chain uses TRBV7-3 and TRBJ2-2; 10 bases are a match to TRBD1. Germline CDR1 reads SGHTA; CDR2 reads FQGTGA. This CDR3 spans 17 amino acids. Trimming at V came to 1 base and at J to 4 bases, leaving 6 bases not matched to a gene. In nucleotides, the CDR3 is TGTGCCAGCAGCTTAAAATCCGGGACAGGGGCCACCGGGGAGCTGTTTTTT. Translated: CASSLKSGTGATGELFF.

J is TRBJ2-1 and V is TRBV7-9; 8 nucleotides line up with TRBD2. Germline V gene data show CDR1 as SEHNR and CDR2 as FQNEAQ (reference sequence). With 5 bases clipped from V and 5 bases from J, the junction kept 8 bases outside the gene matches. This CDR3 has 15 amino acids. The CDR3 spells CASSRIQRGNNEQFF. The CDR3 nucleotides are TGTGCCAGCAGCCGCATTCAGCGGGGGAACAATGAGCAGTTCTTC. Full variable domain (rest looked up from reference TRBV7-9 and TRBJ2-1): DTGVSQNPRHKITKRGQNVTFRCDPISEHNRLYWYRQTLGQGPEFLTYFQNEAQLEKSRLLSDRFSAERPKGSFSTLEIQRTEQGDSAMYLCASSRIQRGNNEQFFGPGTRLTVL.

The chain carries TRBV2 and TRBJ1-2; 7 bases fit TRBD1. V dropped 1 base and J dropped 6; count of bases not matched to a gene: 8. Germline V CDR1 and CDR2: SNHLY, FYNNEI. This CDR3 has 15 amino acids. The CDR3 region has the DNA TGTGCCAGCAGTGAAGGCCTGACAGGGAAGGATGGCTACACCTTC. Translating it yields CASSEGLTGKDGYTF.

CDR3 loop: CASKLAGGPIIEQFF. The CDR3 bases are TGTGCCAGTAAACTAGCGGGAGGGCCTATTATTGAGCAGTTCTTC. The chain uses TRBV19 and TRBJ2-1, with TRBD2 matching 13 bases. Germline values: CDR1 LNHDA, CDR2 SQIVND (reference sequence). The CDR3 is 15 amino acids. Trimming at V came to 7 bases and at J to 9 bases, leaving 9 bases not matched to a gene.

The V gene is TRBV5-6, the J gene TRBJ2-5, with 8 bases matching TRBD2. Germline V lookup: CDR1 SGHDT, CDR2 YYEEEE. V lost 4 bases and J lost 1; bases outside the gene matches: 6. This CDR3 spans 15 amino acids. The CDR3 DNA is TGTGCCAGCAGCCCAAGACTAGCGCGCCAAGAGACCCAGTACTTC. Its translation: CASSPRLARQETQYF. Based on the CDR3 plus reference TRBV5-6 and TRBJ2-5, the full variable domain is DAGVTQSPTHLIKTRGQQVTLRCSPKSGHDTVSWYQQALGQGPQFIFQYYEEEERQRGNFPDRFSGHQFPNYSSELNVNALLLGDSALYLCASSPRLARQETQYFGPGTRLLVL.

This chain joins TRBV28 and TRBJ2-3; TRBD1 is a possible D gene (6 bases). V lost 6 bases, J lost 4 bases, and 14 bases lay in between. CDR3 length: 14 residues. Germline loops: CDR1 MDHEN, CDR2 SYDVKM. The CDR3 DNA reads TGTGCCAGCAGCTGCCGACAGGACTCAGATACGCAGTATTTT. This codes for CASSCRQDSDTQYF.

This clone has only a few counts. The chain joins TRBV6-1 to TRBJ1-2, with D perhaps matching TRBD1 (6 bases). Trimming took off 5 bases at V and 3 bases at J, with 13 bases between the two ends. This CDR3 comprises 14 residues. Germline assignment: CDR1 MNHNS and CDR2 SASEGT. The CDR3 sequence: CASSTKGGDYGYTF. The CDR3 region has the DNA TGTGCCAGCAGTACAAAGGGGGGGGACTATGGCTACACCTTC.

With regard to this clone: This same CDR3 is encoded by further DNA sequences in the sample. The chain has TRBV7-2 and TRBJ1-4; 7 nucleotides match TRBD1. Per germline, CDR1 SGHTA and CDR2 FQGNSA. J was trimmed by 8 bases and V by 1 base; bases with no gene match: 4. CDR3 length: 14 residues. The CDR3: CASSLGPGGEKLFF. DNA of the CDR3: TGTGCCAGCAGCTTAGGGCCAGGGGGGGAAAAACTGTTTTTT. The variable domain in full, with the rest retrieved from reference TRBV7-2 and TRBJ1-4, is GAGVSQSPSNKVTEKGKDVELRCDPISGHTALYWYRQSLGQGLEFLIYFQGNSAPDKSGLPSDRFSAERTGGSVSTLTIQRTQQEDSAVYLCASSLGPGGEKLFFGSGTQLSVL.

This chain connects TRBV4-3 to TRBJ2-6; D uncertain. Deletions cut 7 bases from V and 3 bases from J, with 10 bases between. Germline V gives CDR1 LGHNA, CDR2 YSLEER. This CDR3 comprises 14 residues. The CDR3: CASTQESGANVLTF. The CDR3 nucleotides read TGCGCCAGCACCCAGGAGAGTGGGGCCAACGTCCTGACTTTC.

The chain couples TRBV6-1 to TRBJ2-7, with D possibly being TRBD1 or TRBD2 (5 bases each). The CDR3 has 14 residues. Trimming took off 6 bases at V and 2 bases at J, with 14 bases between the two ends. CDR1 and CDR2 (germline): MNHNS, SASEGT. DNA for the CDR3: TGTGCCAGCAGACGGGACCCTCTAGCCTACGAGCAGTACTTC. This sequence encodes CASRRDPLAYEQYF.

Only one count was recorded for this clone. The CDR3 spells CASSPGQALNTGELFF. CDR3 sequence (DNA): TGTGCCAGCAGCCCCGGACAGGCACTCAACACCGGGGAGCTGTTTTTT. This chain uses TRBV7-6 with TRBJ2-2, with 7 bases that match TRBD1. Germline lookup yields CDR1 SGHVS and CDR2 FNYEAQ. The CDR3 loop spans 16 amino acids. V gave up 5 bases and J gave up 2 bases; unmatched junction bases: 8. Using reference TRBV7-6 and TRBJ2-2 for the parts outside the CDR3, the full variable domain is GAGVSQSPRYKVTKRGQDVALRCDPISGHVSLYWYRQALGQGPEFLTYFNYEAQQDKSGLPNDRFSAERPEGSISTLTIQRTEQRDSAMYRCASSPGQALNTGELFFGEGSRLTVL.

The rearrangement joins TRBV19 to TRBJ1-1; D gene ambiguous. Germline lookup yields CDR1 LNHDA and CDR2 SQIVND (reference sequence). The CDR3 length is 12 residues. The CDR3 DNA sequence: TGTGTGGTCGGCAGTCAGAACACTGAAGCTTTCTTT. Translated, it gives CVVGSQNTEAFF.

The chain links TRBV10-3 to TRBJ2-2; no firm D call. The V gene lost 6 bases and the J gene lost 6 bases, with 8 bases spanning the gap. The germline CDR1 and CDR2 sequences are ENHRY and SYGVKD. This CDR3 comprises 12 residues. As DNA, the CDR3 is TGTGCCATCAGAACGGCGGCCGGGGAGCTGTTTTTT. Translation: CAIRTAAGELFF.